The 9 T cell receptor beta chains below all came from one sample that was sequenced in a study of chemoradiotherapy in HPV16-positive cancers. Only in-frame clones appear in the TCRdb table, and some are missing; sequencing was by immunoSEQ multiplex PCR. This table holds roughly 1,900 clones, 70% to 90% found once. The material was tumor tissue, obtained from a patient who underwent chemoradiotherapy. Receptors originate from a human donor with HPV-associated anogenital cancer.

The CDR3 DNA sequence: TGTGCCAGCAGTGAACGGTCTAGCGGGGGGGGCTTGGGCGAGCAGTACTTC. Its translation: CASSERSSGGGLGEQYF. The chain links TRBV2 to TRBJ2-7; the match to TRBD2 covers 12 bases. CDR1 is SNHLY and CDR2 is FYNNEI in the germline V gene. The CDR3 runs to 17 residues. Losses at the gene ends were 2 bases for V and 6 bases for J; bases not matched to a gene: 11.

V is TRBV4-2 and J is TRBJ2-7; 9 positions agree with TRBD1. Germline values: CDR1 LGHNA, CDR2 YNFKEQ. V dropped 5 bases and J dropped 7; count of bases not matched to a gene: 6. The CDR3 totals 13 residues. CDR3: CASSSGTGREQYF. The CDR3 region has the DNA TGTGCCAGCAGCTCCGGGACAGGGAGAGAGCAGTACTTC.

The chain has TRBV27 and TRBJ2-7, with 10 positions matching TRBD2. J gave up 6 bases and V 6 bases, and 5 bases lay outside the gene matches. Looked up from germline, CDR1 is MNHEY and CDR2 is SMNVEV (reference sequence). CDR3 length: 13 amino acids. As DNA, the CDR3 is TGTGCCAGCAGACTAGCGGGATACGGCGAGCAGTACTTC. This codes for CASRLAGYGEQYF.

This clone has a single count. The CDR3 loop is CASSLYPSGTGGELFF. The CDR3 DNA reads as TGTGCCAGCAGCTTATATCCCAGCGGGACCGGCGGGGAGCTGTTTTTT. V usage is TRBV7-3 and J usage is TRBJ2-2; the match to TRBD2 covers 7 bases. Trimming at V came to 2 bases and at J to 7 bases, leaving 10 bases not matched to a gene. Germline V CDR1 and CDR2: SGHTA, FQGTGA. CDR3 length equals 16 residues.

V is TRBV10-3 and J is TRBJ2-3; 7 nucleotides agree with TRBD2. The CDR3 has 14 residues. Unmatched junction bases numbered 1, after V lost 4 bases and J lost 0 bases. Germline lookup yields CDR1 ENHRY and CDR2 SYGVKD. CDR3 protein: CAISVGGSTDTQYF. CDR3 nucleotides: TGTGCCATCAGTGTGGGAGGGAGCACAGATACGCAGTATTTT.

This clone has only one observation. The chain uses TRBV5-1 and TRBJ1-2; no clear D gene. The CDR3 consists of 13 residues. In germline, CDR1 is SGHRS, CDR2 YFSETQ. V was shortened by 5 bases and J by 2 bases, with 10 bases between the two germline ends. The CDR3 DNA is TGCGCCAGCAGGGCGACGGCCAACTATGGCTACACCTTC. It encodes CASRATANYGYTF.

The count of this clone is one. CDR3 sequence reads: CASSSQPGQVVYEQYF. CDR3 nucleotide sequence: TGTGCCAGCAGCTCCCAGCCGGGACAGGTTGTCTACGAGCAGTACTTC. This chain uses TRBV21-1 with TRBJ2-7; TRBD1 was called by the table and not checked on the DNA. TRBV21-1 is a listed pseudogene. This CDR3 is 16 amino acids long.

The chain links TRBV6-5 to TRBJ1-6, with 7 nucleotides matching TRBD1. The CDR3 totals 14 residues. J was trimmed by 6 bases and V by 5 bases; bases with no gene match: 4. CDR1 MNHEY and CDR2 SVGAGI come from the germline V gene. Here the CDR3 reads CASSRDSPNSPLHF. The DNA of the CDR3 is TGTGCCAGCAGTCGGGACAGTCCTAATTCACCCCTCCACTTT.

In its sample, this clone was seen a few times. The V call is TRBV30, the J call TRBJ2-6; D is unclear. Deletions cut 0 bases from V and 0 bases from J, with 9 bases between. This CDR3 comprises 16 residues. Germline CDR1 reads GTSNPN; CDR2 reads SVGIG (reference sequence). CDR3 region: CAWSVHPGSGANVLTF. CDR3 nucleotides: TGTGCCTGGAGTGTACATCCCGGCTCTGGGGCCAACGTCCTGACTTTC.